These 30 T cell receptor beta chains originate from one sample sequenced in a study of T cells in localized non-small cell lung cancer. The method was immunoSEQ multiplex PCR; TCRdb's version includes in-frame clones alone and lacks a portion of them. The sample contains roughly 89,000 clones, roughly 90% of which appear only once. The material sequenced was PBMCs, taken before any cancer treatment. The receptors shown here come from a woman aged 35-70 years with stage II squamous cell lung carcinoma.

This clone has a single count. Germline is not matched at one junction end, which may reflect a read error. The chain links TRBV6-1 to TRBJ1-2; TRBD1 matches at 7 bases. This CDR3 is built from 10 residues. Looked up from germline, CDR1 is MNHNS and CDR2 is SASEGT. CDR3 DNA sequence: TGTGCCAGCAGTGAGAGGGACAGTCGGTTC. Protein product: CASSERDSRF.

The chain uses TRBV29-1 and TRBJ1-2; D may be TRBD1 (6 bases). Germline V lookup: CDR1 SQVTM, CDR2 ANQGSEA. This CDR3 region has 13 residues. Between the trimmed V and J ends, which lost 1 base and 4 bases, there was a span of 10 bases. The CDR3 DNA reads TGCAGCGTTGAAGGGGGGCTGGTCTATGGCTACACCTTC. Amino acids: CSVEGGLVYGYTF.

The chain joins TRBV10-3 to TRBJ1-4, with 7 bases that match TRBD1. This CDR3 has 15 amino acids. Looked up from germline, CDR1 is ENHRY and CDR2 is SYGVKD. After removal of 6 bases from V and 1 base from J, the junction contained 5 bases not matched to a gene. The DNA of the CDR3 is TGTGCCATCAGAACAGGGGAAGTAACTAATGAAAAACTGTTTTTT. Its protein product is CAIRTGEVTNEKLFF.

This clone came up a few times. The rearrangement joins TRBV7-2 to TRBJ2-7; D gene unclear. The CDR3 is 14 amino acids. Trimming took 2 bases from V and 1 from J, leaving 9 bases between them. Germline values: CDR1 SGHTA, CDR2 FQGNSA. CDR3 loop: CASSLSWASYEQYF. For the CDR3, the DNA is TGTGCCAGCAGCTTAAGTTGGGCTTCCTACGAGCAGTACTTC.

The chain uses TRBV5-1 and TRBJ2-5; no firm D call. Trimming left V 0 bases short and J 1 base short, with 10 bases between. This CDR3 region has 15 residues. Looked up from germline, CDR1 is SGHRS and CDR2 is YFSETQ. CDR3 nucleotide sequence: TGCGCCAGCAGCTTGGCCCCAGGCGCCCAAGAGACCCAGTACTTC. It specifies CASSLAPGAQETQYF.

CDR3 in DNA: TGCGCCAGCAGCCGAGACACCGGGGAGCTGTTTTTT. This sequence encodes CASSRDTGELFF. The chain is built from TRBV4-1 and TRBJ2-2; D uncertain. V lost 4 bases and J lost 3, with 3 bases in between. Germline V gives CDR1 MGHRA, CDR2 YSYEKL. The CDR3 sequence is 12 residues long.

Notes on this clone: One end of the junction varies from germline; a read error may be responsible. This chain uses TRBV25-1 with TRBJ1-1; tentative D call: TRBD1 (5 bases). The CDR3 runs to 11 residues. Germline CDR1 is MGHDK and CDR2 is SYGVNS. CDR3 sequence (DNA): TGTGCCAGCAGTCCCGGGACTTTTCACCTCTTC. This sequence encodes CASSPGTFHLF.

This clone is a singleton in its sample. The V and J genes are TRBV7-6 and TRBJ2-1; D possibly uses TRBD1 or TRBD2 (6 bases each). CDR1 is SGHVS, CDR2 FNYEAQ, per germline. The CDR3 extends over 14 amino acids. V was clipped by 1 base and J by 7 bases, with 11 bases between them. In DNA, the CDR3 is TGTGCCAGCAGCTTAGATAAGGGGGGAAATGAGCAGTTCTTC. Translation: CASSLDKGGNEQFF.

This chain connects TRBV27 to TRBJ2-1, with D possibly TRBD1 on 6 matching bases. CDR1 MNHEY and CDR2 SMNVEV come from the germline V gene (reference sequence). V lost 6 bases and J lost 6, with 12 bases in between. CDR3 length equals 13 residues. The CDR3 loop reads CASRQSGANEQFF. In DNA, the CDR3 is TGTGCCAGCAGGCAATCAGGGGCCAATGAGCAGTTCTTC.

This chain links TRBV19 with TRBJ2-1; 11 bases fit TRBD2. The CDR3 spans 15 residues. The germline V gene has CDR1 LNHDA and CDR2 SQIVND (reference sequence). Unmatched junction bases numbered 9, after V lost 5 bases and J lost 9 bases. Here the CDR3 reads CASSALAGGRGEQFF. In DNA, the CDR3 is TGTGCCAGTAGTGCCCTAGCGGGGGGCAGGGGTGAGCAGTTCTTC.

This chain links TRBV6-9 with TRBJ1-3, with D possibly matching TRBD1 (5 bases). This CDR3 region has 14 residues. Trimming took 5 bases from V and 2 from J, leaving 10 bases between them. Germline CDR1 MNHGY, CDR2 SVAAGI. CDR3: CASSRRGAGNTIYF. The CDR3 region has the DNA TGTGCCAGCAGTCGCCGGGGGGCTGGAAACACCATATATTTT.

This clone was counted a few times. This sequence joins TRBV4-1 and TRBJ2-5, with D possibly TRBD1 on 6 matching bases. The V end lost 4 bases, the J end lost 2 bases, and 14 bases lay between the germline ends. CDR1 is MGHRA and CDR2 is YSYEKL in the germline V gene. This CDR3 comprises 15 residues. The CDR3 spells CASSPLGQLQETQYF. The DNA for the CDR3 is TGCGCCAGCAGCCCTCTCGGACAGCTACAAGAGACCCAGTACTTC.

The V call is TRBV18, the J call TRBJ1-5; TRBD1 agrees at 7 bases. The CDR3 sequence is 13 residues long. Germline V CDR1 and CDR2: KGHSH, LQKENI. Losses at the gene ends were 3 bases for V and 6 bases for J; bases not matched to a gene: 2. DNA for the CDR3: TGTGCCAGCTCACCCGACAGGGTTCAGCCCCAGCATTTT. This sequence encodes CASSPDRVQPQHF.

This clone was detected once. In nucleotides, the CDR3 is TGTGCCAGCATCACAGGCTCCCATAAGTCGGACTATGGCTACACCTTC. This gives the protein CASITGSHKSDYGYTF. The gene calls are TRBV28 and TRBJ1-2; D may be TRBD1 (5 bases). Germline CDR1 MDHEN, CDR2 SYDVKM. The CDR3 is 16 amino acids. Between the trimmed V and J ends, which lost 7 bases and 3 bases, there was a span of 21 bases.

The chain recombines TRBV5-1 with TRBJ2-1, with 11 bases fitting TRBD2. This CDR3 spans 17 amino acids. The V and J ends lost 7 bases and 7 bases, in that order; junction bases with no gene match: 16. Germline CDR1 and CDR2: SGHRS and YFSETQ. DNA of the CDR3: TGCGCCAGCCGCCCAGGCATCCGGGCTAGCGGGAGGAATGAGCAGTTCTTC. Translation gives CASRPGIRASGRNEQFF.

This clone was recorded only once. The chain employs TRBV19 and TRBJ1-5, with 8 bases fitting TRBD1. Germline CDR1 and CDR2: LNHDA and SQIVND (reference sequence). The trim removed 6 bases at V and 7 bases at J, leaving 14 bases unmatched. This CDR3 region has 16 residues. The CDR3 bases are TGTGCCAGTAGATCCCCCGGCTCAGGGGGCGAACAGCCCCAGCATTTT. Translation gives CASRSPGSGGEQPQHF.

The chain combines TRBV11-2 with TRBJ1-6; the match to TRBD1 covers 8 bases. Germline V gene sequence: CDR1 SGHAT, CDR2 FQNNGV. The CDR3 consists of 16 residues. J was trimmed by 7 bases and V by 5 bases; bases with no gene match: 10. The CDR3 DNA is TGTGCCAGCAGCCTCTCAGGGGGCGCAGTAAATTCACCCCTCCACTTT. Translating gives CASSLSGGAVNSPLHF.

The chain carries TRBV6-1 and TRBJ1-5; D not resolved. This CDR3 spans 14 amino acids. Germline V CDR1 and CDR2: MNHNS, SASEGT. Between the trimmed V and J ends, which lost 10 bases and 2 bases, there was a span of 15 bases. This CDR3 reads CATRRGLGNQPQHF. As DNA, the CDR3 is TGTGCCACTCGGAGAGGGTTGGGCAATCAGCCCCAGCATTTT.

The table lists this clone with a count of one. The V call is TRBV9, the J call TRBJ2-2; D gene uncertain. V shed 4 bases and J shed 4 bases, with 11 bases lying between them. The CDR3 spans 14 residues. Germline CDR1 SGDLS, CDR2 YYNGEE. The CDR3 loop reads CASSSLQATGELFF. Written as DNA, the CDR3 is TGTGCCAGCAGCTCCCTGCAAGCCACCGGGGAGCTGTTTTTT.

This rearrangement joins TRBV5-1 to TRBJ1-4, with TRBD1 as a possible D gene (6 bases). The germline gives CDR1 SGHRS, CDR2 YFSETQ. Trimming removed 5 bases at V and 7 bases at J, with 9 bases between. The CDR3 length is 12 residues. In DNA form, the CDR3 reads TGCGCCAGCAGTCCGGGGGCTGAAAAACTGTTTTTT. It codes for CASSPGAEKLFF. Full variable domain (remainder filled in from reference TRBV5-1 and TRBJ1-4): KAGVTQTPRYLIKTRGQQVTLSCSPISGHRSVSWYQQTPGQGLQFLFEYFSETQRNKGNFPGRFSGRQFSNSRSEMNVSTLELGDSALYLCASSPGAEKLFFGSGTQLSVL.

This sequence joins TRBV5-1 and TRBJ1-2, with D uncertain. V lost 4 bases and J 7 bases, leaving 11 bases between the germline ends. The V gene's germline CDR1 is SGHRS and CDR2 YFSETQ. This CDR3 is built from 12 residues. The CDR3, as DNA: TGCGCCAGCAGCCTCCTAGGACCTGGCTACACCTTC. Translation: CASSLLGPGYTF.

The sample holds one count of this clone. The chain joins TRBV2 to TRBJ2-1; 10 positions agree with TRBD2. Trimming removed 3 bases from V and 6 bases from J; junction bases left unmatched: 5. This CDR3 spans 15 amino acids. Germline V gene data show CDR1 as SNHLY and CDR2 as FYNNEI. DNA for the CDR3: TGTGCCAGCAGTGAGAGGCTAGCGGGGGCCAATGAGCAGTTCTTC. This codes for CASSERLAGANEQFF.

The chain joins TRBV7-6 to TRBJ2-1; D might be TRBD2 (5 bases). V lost 4 bases and J lost 5, with 18 bases in between. This CDR3 region has 16 residues. Germline V gene sequence: CDR1 SGHVS, CDR2 FNYEAQ. The CDR3 DNA sequence: TGTGCCAGCAGCTCACTACGAGGGTTCCAAAACAATGAGCAGTTCTTC. This translates into CASSSLRGFQNNEQFF.

CDR3 amino acids: CASSQGTGLTEAFF. The CDR3, as DNA: TGTGCCAGCAGCCAAGGGACAGGGTTAACTGAAGCTTTCTTT. The rearrangement uses TRBV4-2 and TRBJ1-1; 8 nucleotides agree with TRBD1. CDR3 length: 14 amino acids. The germline gives CDR1 LGHNA, CDR2 YNFKEQ. J gave up 5 bases and V 1 base, and 3 bases lay outside the gene matches.

This chain links TRBV5-1 with TRBJ2-7; D is ambiguous. The germline V and J ends were trimmed by 0 bases and 0 bases, with 4 bases remaining between them. Germline values: CDR1 SGHRS, CDR2 YFSETQ. This CDR3 contains 13 residues. CDR3 in DNA: TGCGCCAGCAGCTTGGACCACTCCTACGAGCAGTACTTC. Translating gives CASSLDHSYEQYF. The full variable domain, rest sourced from reference TRBV5-1 and TRBJ2-7, is KAGVTQTPRYLIKTRGQQVTLSCSPISGHRSVSWYQQTPGQGLQFLFEYFSETQRNKGNFPGRFSGRQFSNSRSEMNVSTLELGDSALYLCASSLDHSYEQYFGPGTRLTVT.

This chain links TRBV5-4 with TRBJ1-4; D perhaps matches TRBD1 (5 bases). CDR1 is SGHNT, CDR2 YYREEE, per germline (reference sequence). CDR3 length: 11 residues. V gave up 4 bases and J gave up 15 bases, with 13 bases separating them. This CDR3 reads CASSGGGTLFF. The CDR3 coding sequence is TGTGCCAGCAGCGGGGGAGGGACTTTGTTTTTT.

The rearrangement uses TRBV18 and TRBJ1-1; D is unresolved. The V gene lost 6 bases and the J gene lost 0 bases, with 8 bases spanning the gap. The CDR3 is 13 amino acids. CDR1 is KGHSH and CDR2 is LQKENI in the germline V gene. The CDR3 reads CASSGSMNTEAFF. The CDR3 DNA is TGTGCCAGCTCGGGCAGCATGAACACTGAAGCTTTCTTT.

The chain carries TRBV10-2 and TRBJ1-5; D unresolved. Between the trimmed V and J ends, which lost 2 bases and 0 bases, there was a span of 5 bases. CDR3 length: 14 residues. Per germline, CDR1 WSHSY and CDR2 SAAADI. CDR3 protein: CASSEAGSNQPQHF. The CDR3 DNA sequence: TGCGCCAGCAGTGAGGCAGGTAGCAATCAGCCCCAGCATTTT.

The chain couples TRBV5-1 to TRBJ2-2; no clear D. The CDR3 sequence is 16 residues long. CDR1 is SGHRS, CDR2 YFSETQ, per germline. V was trimmed by 0 bases and J by 1 base, leaving 10 bases between them. Written as DNA, the CDR3 is TGCGCCAGCAGCTTGGTTCCCGTGGGGAACACCGGGGAGCTGTTTTTT. It translates to CASSLVPVGNTGELFF.

The V and J genes are TRBV5-4 and TRBJ2-1, with 12 bases aligning to TRBD1. The junction had 8 bases not matched to a gene; V was cut back by 0 bases and J by 7 bases. Germline V gene sequence: CDR1 SGHNT, CDR2 YYREEE (reference sequence). The CDR3 has 17 residues. The CDR3 nucleotides are TGTGCCAGCAGCTTGGCGGGTGGGACAGGGGGCCGTAATGAGCAGTTCTTC. Amino acid sequence: CASSLAGGTGGRNEQFF.